One sample yielded the 7 T cell receptor beta chains listed below, sequenced in a study of blood T cell repertoires in COVID-19. Repertoires were generated with immunoSEQ multiplex PCR, while TCRdb's copy carries only in-frame clones and drops some. This sample has 100,000 to 150,000 clones, with about four fifths found just once. The sample taken for sequencing was peripheral blood. The origin of the receptors is a man aged 65-85 years with acute or convalescent COVID-19.

This rearrangement joins TRBV5-8 to TRBJ2-7; TRBD2 matches 7 bases. The CDR3 contains 14 residues. V dropped 3 bases and J dropped 5; count of bases not matched to a gene: 8. The V gene's germline CDR1 is SGHTS and CDR2 YDEGEE. The CDR3, as DNA: TGTGCCAGCAGCTCCTGGGGAGGGGATAACGAGCAGTACTTC. This codes for CASSSWGGDNEQYF.

V gene TRBV7-3 combines with J gene TRBJ2-1, with D tentatively TRBD2 (5 bases). Deletions cut 0 bases from V and 10 bases from J, with 16 bases between. CDR1 SGHTA and CDR2 FQGTGA come from the germline V gene. This CDR3 region has 15 residues. The CDR3 reads CASSLTPSISPEQFF. The CDR3 DNA is TGTGCCAGCAGCTTAACCCCTAGCATCTCCCCCGAGCAGTTCTTC.

CDR3 sequence reads: CASSLIAGGLRFEQFF. CDR3 sequence (DNA): TGTGCCAGCAGCTTAATAGCGGGGGGCCTACGATTTGAGCAGTTCTTC. V usage is TRBV7-3 and J usage is TRBJ2-1; 10 nucleotides line up with TRBD2. This CDR3 is 16 amino acids long. CDR1 is SGHTA, CDR2 FQGTGA, per germline. J was trimmed by 9 bases and V by 1 base; bases with no gene match: 9.

The chain uses TRBV2 and TRBJ2-2; D might be TRBD2 (5 bases). Looked up from germline, CDR1 is SNHLY and CDR2 is FYNNEI. The V gene lost 6 bases and the J gene lost 0 bases, with 11 bases spanning the gap. The length of the CDR3 is 15 residues. The CDR3 DNA is TGTGCCAGCAGGGAGACTAACGCGAACACCGGGGAGCTGTTTTTT. Protein: CASRETNANTGELFF.

The chain uses TRBV5-1 and TRBJ1-3, with a tentative D call TRBD1 (5 bases). The CDR3 length is 16 residues. Trimming removed 0 bases at V and 4 bases at J, with 14 bases between. In germline, CDR1 is SGHRS, CDR2 YFSETQ. CDR3 region: CASSLAGRLYGNTIYF. CDR3 coding DNA: TGCGCCAGCAGCTTGGCAGGGAGGTTATACGGAAACACCATATATTTT.

The chain combines TRBV27 with TRBJ1-1; 9 bases fit TRBD1. V gave up 7 bases and J gave up 11 bases; unmatched junction bases: 5. CDR1 is MNHEY, CDR2 SMNVEV, per germline (reference sequence). The CDR3 is 11 residues long. The DNA of the CDR3 is TGTGCCAGCATTGGGACAGGGCAGGCTTTCTTT. Its protein product is CASIGTGQAFF.

This rearrangement joins TRBV21-1 to TRBJ1-2. TRBV21-1 is classified as a pseudogene. The length of the CDR3 is 13 residues. For the CDR3, the DNA is TGTGCCAGCAGCGTGCGGGGGGGCCATGGCTACACCTTC. It encodes CASSVRGGHGYTF.